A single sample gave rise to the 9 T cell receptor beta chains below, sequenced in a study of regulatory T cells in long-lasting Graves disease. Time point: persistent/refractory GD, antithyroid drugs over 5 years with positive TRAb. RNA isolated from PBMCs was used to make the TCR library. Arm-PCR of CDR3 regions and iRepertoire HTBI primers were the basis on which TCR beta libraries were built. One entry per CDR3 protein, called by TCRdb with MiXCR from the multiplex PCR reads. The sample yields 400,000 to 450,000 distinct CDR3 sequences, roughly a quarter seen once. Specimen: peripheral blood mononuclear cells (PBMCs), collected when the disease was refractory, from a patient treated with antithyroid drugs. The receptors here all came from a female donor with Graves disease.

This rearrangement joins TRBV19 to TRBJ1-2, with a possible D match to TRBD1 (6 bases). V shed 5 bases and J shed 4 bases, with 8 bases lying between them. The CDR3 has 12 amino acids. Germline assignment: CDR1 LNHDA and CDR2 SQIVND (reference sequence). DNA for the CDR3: TGTGCCAGTAGTGACAGGCTCTATGGCTACACCTTC. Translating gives CASSDRLYGYTF. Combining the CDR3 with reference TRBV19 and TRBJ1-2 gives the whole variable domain DGGITQSPKYLFRKEGQNVTLSCEQNLNHDAMYWYRQDPGQGLRLIYYSQIVNDFQKGDIAEGYSVSREKKESFPLTVTSAQKNPTAFYLCASSDRLYGYTFGSGTRLTVV.

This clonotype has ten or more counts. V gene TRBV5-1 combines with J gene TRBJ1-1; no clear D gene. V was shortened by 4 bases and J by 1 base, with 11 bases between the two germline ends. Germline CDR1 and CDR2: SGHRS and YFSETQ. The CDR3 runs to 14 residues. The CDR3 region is CASSSLSGNTEAFF. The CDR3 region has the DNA TGCGCCAGCAGCAGCCTCTCGGGGAACACTGAAGCTTTCTTT. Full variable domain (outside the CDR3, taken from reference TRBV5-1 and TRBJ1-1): KAGVTQTPRYLIKTRGQQVTLSCSPISGHRSVSWYQQTPGQGLQFLFEYFSETQRNKGNFPGRFSGRQFSNSRSEMNVSTLELGDSALYLCASSSLSGNTEAFFGQGTRLTVV.

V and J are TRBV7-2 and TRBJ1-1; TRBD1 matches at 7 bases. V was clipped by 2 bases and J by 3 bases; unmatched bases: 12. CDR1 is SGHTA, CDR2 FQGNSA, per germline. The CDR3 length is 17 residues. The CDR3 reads CASSLRGLDNPYTEAFF. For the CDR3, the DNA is TGTGCCAGCAGCTTAAGGGGGCTGGACAACCCGTACACTGAAGCTTTCTTT.

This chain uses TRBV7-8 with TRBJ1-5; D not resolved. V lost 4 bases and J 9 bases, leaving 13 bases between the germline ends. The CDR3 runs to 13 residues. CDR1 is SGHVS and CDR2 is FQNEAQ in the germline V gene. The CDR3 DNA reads TGTGCCAGCAGCTCCTACGTCGCAGGGCCCCAGCATTTT. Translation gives CASSSYVAGPQHF.

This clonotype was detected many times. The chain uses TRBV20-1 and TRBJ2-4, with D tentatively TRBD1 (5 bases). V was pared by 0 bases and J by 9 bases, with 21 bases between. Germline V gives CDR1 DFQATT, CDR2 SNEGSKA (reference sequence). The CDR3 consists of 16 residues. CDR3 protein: CSAREFVAGWIGIQYF. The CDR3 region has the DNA TGCAGTGCTAGAGAGTTCGTAGCAGGGTGGATTGGCATTCAGTACTTC.

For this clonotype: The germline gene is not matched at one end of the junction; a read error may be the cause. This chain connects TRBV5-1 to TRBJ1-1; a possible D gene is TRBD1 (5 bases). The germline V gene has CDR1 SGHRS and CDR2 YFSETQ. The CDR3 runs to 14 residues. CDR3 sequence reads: CASNLGTVNTEAFF. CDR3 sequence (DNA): TGCGCCAGCAACTTGGGGACGGTGAACACTGAAGCTTTCTTT.

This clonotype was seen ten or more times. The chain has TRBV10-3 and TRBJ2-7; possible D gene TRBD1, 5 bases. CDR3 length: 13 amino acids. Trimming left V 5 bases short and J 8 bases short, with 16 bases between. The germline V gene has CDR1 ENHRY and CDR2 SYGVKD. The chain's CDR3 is CAISPTQGDKQYF. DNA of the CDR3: TGTGCCATCAGTCCGACGCAGGGTGACAAGCAGTACTTC.

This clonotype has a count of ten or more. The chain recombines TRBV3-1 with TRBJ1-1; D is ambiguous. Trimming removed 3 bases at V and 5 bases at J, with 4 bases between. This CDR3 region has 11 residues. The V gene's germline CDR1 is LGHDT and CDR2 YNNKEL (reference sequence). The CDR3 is CASSQGTEAFF. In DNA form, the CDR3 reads TGTGCCAGCAGCCAGGGTACTGAAGCTTTCTTT.

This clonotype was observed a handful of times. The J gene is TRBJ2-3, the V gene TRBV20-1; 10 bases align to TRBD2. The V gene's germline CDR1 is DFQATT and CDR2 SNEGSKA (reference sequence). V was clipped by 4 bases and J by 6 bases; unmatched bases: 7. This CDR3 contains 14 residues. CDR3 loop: CSATGLAGEDTQYF. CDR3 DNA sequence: TGCAGTGCTACCGGGCTAGCGGGAGAGGATACGCAGTATTTT.